This passage covers 9 T cell receptor beta chains from one sample sequenced in a study of shared clonotypes between healthy human individuals (TCRdb year 2020). Library generation was performed with the immunoSEQ multiplex PCR assay. TCRdb carries this immuneACCESS record with in-frame sequences only. Its versions omit some clonotypes, under half of them owing to an unresolved V gene in the studies checked, with the rest unexplained. This sample lists more than 2 million clones; approximately 96% were detected once. Roughly 0.13% of the sample is held by the ten biggest clonotypes. The sample consisted of naive CD4+ T cells sorted from blood. The meaning of the sample's cell subset or site label: CD45RA+ positively selected. The source is a man younger than 30 in good health.

V gene TRBV6-1 combines with J gene TRBJ1-5, with TRBD1 as a possible D gene (5 bases). Trimming stripped 6 bases from V and 5 bases from J, with 14 bases between. The CDR3 covers 14 residues. Germline CDR1 MNHNS, CDR2 SASEGT. This chain's CDR3 is CASRRLMGDQPQHF. The CDR3 nucleotides read TGTGCCAGCAGGAGGCTAATGGGGGATCAGCCCCAGCATTTT.

The chain combines TRBV4-1 with TRBJ2-3; D remains ambiguous. V lost 2 bases, J lost 3 bases, and 6 bases lay in between. Germline V gene sequence: CDR1 MGHRA, CDR2 YSYEKL. This CDR3 has 13 residues. CDR3 coding DNA: TGCGCCAGCAGCCAATTTGGAACAGATACGCAGTATTTT. It specifies CASSQFGTDTQYF.

V gene TRBV13 combines with J gene TRBJ2-4, with D perhaps TRBD2 (6 bases). CDR1 PRHDT and CDR2 FYEKMQ come from the germline V gene (reference sequence). V was cut by 5 bases and J by 9 bases, with 11 bases left in between. The CDR3 contains 12 residues. The CDR3, as DNA: TGTGCCAGCAGCGCGGGACTCGCCATTCAGTACTTC. Translating it yields CASSAGLAIQYF.

The chain employs TRBV5-1 and TRBJ2-3; D not certain. Germline V gene sequence: CDR1 SGHRS, CDR2 YFSETQ. Trimming cost V 0 bases and J 10 bases, with 12 bases left between them. The CDR3 spans 13 residues. CDR3 sequence: CASSLEGSSAQYF. CDR3 DNA sequence: TGCGCCAGCAGCTTGGAAGGCAGTAGTGCGCAGTATTTT.

The chain joins TRBV5-1 to TRBJ1-6; no firm D call. V was pared by 4 bases and J by 7 bases, with 12 bases between. CDR1 and CDR2 (germline): SGHRS, YFSETQ. The CDR3 sequence is 14 residues long. This chain's CDR3 is CASSQAVVNSPLHF. DNA for the CDR3: TGCGCCAGCAGCCAGGCGGTCGTAAATTCACCCCTCCACTTT.

The CDR3 sequence is CASSLGQGFGTNIQYF. CDR3 coding DNA: TGTGCCAGCAGCTTAGGACAGGGTTTTGGGACAAACATTCAGTACTTC. The J gene is TRBJ2-4, the V gene TRBV11-2; 7 nucleotides agree with TRBD1. V lost 1 base and J lost 6; bases outside the gene matches: 9. This CDR3 has 16 amino acids. Germline V lookup: CDR1 SGHAT, CDR2 FQNNGV.

This rearrangement joins TRBV6-1 to TRBJ1-1; no firm D call. The V gene's germline CDR1 is MNHNS and CDR2 SASEGT. This CDR3 is 13 amino acids long. V gave up 8 bases and J gave up 9 bases, with 19 bases separating them. DNA of the CDR3: TGTGCCAGCTCCGAGGGAACCTTCCGGAAAGCTTTCTTT. This translates into CASSEGTFRKAFF.

The gene calls are TRBV6-4 and TRBJ1-2, with 8 bases fitting TRBD1. The germline CDR1 and CDR2 sequences are MRHNA and SNTAGT. This CDR3 is built from 13 residues. Germline trimming cut 9 bases from V and 2 bases from J; bases unmatched to any gene: 5. As DNA, the CDR3 is TGTGCCAGATACGGGGACAGGAACTATGGCTACACCTTC. This sequence encodes CARYGDRNYGYTF.

V and J are TRBV5-1 and TRBJ2-7; TRBD2 is a possible D gene (5 bases). Trimming left V 1 base short and J 5 bases short, with 16 bases between. CDR1 and CDR2 from the germline V gene are SGHRS and YFSETQ. This CDR3 has 15 amino acids. The CDR3 DNA sequence: TGCGCCAGCAGCTTGTCCCGGGATACCTACAACGAGCAGTACTTC. It is translated as CASSLSRDTYNEQYF.